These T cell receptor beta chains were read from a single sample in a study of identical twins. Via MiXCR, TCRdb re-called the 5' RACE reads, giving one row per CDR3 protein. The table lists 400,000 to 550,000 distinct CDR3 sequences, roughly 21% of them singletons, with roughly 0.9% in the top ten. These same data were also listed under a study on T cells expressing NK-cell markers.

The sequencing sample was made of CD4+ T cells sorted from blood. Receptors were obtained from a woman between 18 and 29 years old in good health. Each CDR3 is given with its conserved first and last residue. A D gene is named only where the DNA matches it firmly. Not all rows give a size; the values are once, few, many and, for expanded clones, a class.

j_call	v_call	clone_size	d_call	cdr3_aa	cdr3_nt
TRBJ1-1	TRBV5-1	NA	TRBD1	CASSYRQGRNTEAFF	TGCGCCAGCAGCTACCGACAGGGGCGGAACACTGAAGCTTTCTTT
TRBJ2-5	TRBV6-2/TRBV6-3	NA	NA	CASTFNRRGRDSRGLETQYF	TGTGCCAGCACTTTTAACCGGCGGGGAAGGGATTCGCGGGGTTTGGAGACCCAGTACTTC
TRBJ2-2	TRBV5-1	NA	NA	CASSSGLPTGELFF	TGCGCCAGCAGCTCCGGACTGCCCACCGGGGAGCTGTTTTTT
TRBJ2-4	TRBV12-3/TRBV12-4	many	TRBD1	CASSLSRTGVKNIQYF	TGTGCCAGCAGTTTGTCTCGGACAGGAGTCAAAAACATTCAGTACTTC
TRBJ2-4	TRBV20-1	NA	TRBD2	CSALTSGSDIQYF	TGCAGTGCCCTGACTAGCGGGAGTGACATTCAGTACTTC
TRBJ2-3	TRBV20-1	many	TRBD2	CSARGLAGGPGATDTQYF	TGCAGTGCTAGAGGGCTAGCGGGAGGGCCGGGAGCCACAGATACGCAGTATTTT
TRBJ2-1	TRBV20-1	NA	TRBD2	CSALAGGNNEQFF	TGCAGTGCCTTAGCGGGGGGGAACAATGAGCAGTTCTTC
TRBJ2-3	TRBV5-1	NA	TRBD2	CASSSGTLAGGTDTQYF	TGCGCCAGCAGCTCGGGGACGCTAGCGGGAGGGACAGATACGCAGTATTTT
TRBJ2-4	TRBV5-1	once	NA	CASSYQYDKNIQYF	TGCGCCAGCAGCTACCAGTATGACAAAAACATTCAGTACTTC
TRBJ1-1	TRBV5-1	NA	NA	CASSAGVALQDTEAFF	TGCGCCAGCAGCGCAGGGGTTGCTTTACAGGACACTGAAGCTTTCTTT
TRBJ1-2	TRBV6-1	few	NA	CASASRGFYGYTF	TGTGCCAGCGCGAGCCGGGGCTTCTATGGCTACACCTTC
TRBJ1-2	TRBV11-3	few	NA	CASSLEGHGYTF	TGTGCCAGCAGCTTAGAAGGCCATGGCTACACCTTC
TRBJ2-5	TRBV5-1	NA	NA	CASSPGQRETQYF	TGCGCCAGCAGCCCTGGACAGAGGGAGACCCAGTACTTC
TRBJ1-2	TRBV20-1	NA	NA	CSVAIGFGYTF	TGCAGTGTCGCGATTGGTTTTGGCTACACCTTC
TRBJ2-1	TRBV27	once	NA	CASSPERDAGTYNEQFF	TGTGCCAGCAGTCCTGAGAGGGACGCAGGAACCTACAATGAGCAGTTCTTC
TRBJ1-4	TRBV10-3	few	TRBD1	CAIRDRGEEKLFF	TGTGCCATCAGGGACAGGGGAGAAGAAAAACTGTTTTTT
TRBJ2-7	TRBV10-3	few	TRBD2	CAMGSGGLEQYF	TGTGCCATGGGCTCGGGGGGTCTCGAGCAGTACTTC
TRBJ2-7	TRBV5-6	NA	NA	CASSRGRDYEQYF	TGTGCCAGCAGCCGCGGACGAGACTACGAGCAGTACTTC
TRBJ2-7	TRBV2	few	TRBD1	CASTFDRGGSEQYF	TGTGCCAGCACCTTTGACAGGGGGGGATCCGAGCAGTACTTC
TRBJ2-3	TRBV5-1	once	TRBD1	CASRMTGASTDTQYF	TGCGCCAGCCGGATGACAGGGGCTAGCACAGATACGCAGTATTTT
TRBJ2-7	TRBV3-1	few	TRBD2	CASSPLGLAYEQYF	TGTGCCAGCAGCCCTTTGGGACTAGCCTACGAGCAGTACTTC
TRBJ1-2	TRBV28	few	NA	CASSSAANAFGYTF	TGTGCCAGCAGTTCCGCCGCTAATGCTTTTGGCTACACCTTC
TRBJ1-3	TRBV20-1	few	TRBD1	CSATRTGAGNTIYF	TGCAGTGCTACACGGACAGGGGCTGGAAACACCATATATTTT
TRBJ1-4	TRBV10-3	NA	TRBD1	CAISESGQQFEKLFF	TGTGCCATCAGTGAGTCGGGACAGCAATTTGAAAAACTGTTTTTT
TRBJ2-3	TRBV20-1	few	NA	CSARASGQSTTDTQYF	TGCAGTGCTAGAGCTTCGGGACAAAGTACGACAGATACGCAGTATTTT
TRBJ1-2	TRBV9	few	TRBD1	CASSVRTGDGYTF	TGTGCCAGCAGCGTAAGGACAGGGGATGGCTACACCTTC
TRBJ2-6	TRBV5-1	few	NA	CASGPIEKGTGANVLTF	TGCGCCAGCGGGCCGATCGAGAAGGGGACTGGGGCCAACGTCCTGACTTTC
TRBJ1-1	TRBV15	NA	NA	CATSPQEGEAFF	TGTGCCACCAGCCCCCAAGAAGGTGAAGCTTTCTTT
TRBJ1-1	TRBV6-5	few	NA	CASRLTSTWALNTEAFF	TGTGCCAGCAGATTAACGAGTACGTGGGCTCTAAACACTGAAGCTTTCTTT
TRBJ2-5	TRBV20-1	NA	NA	CSGGVETQYF	TGCAGTGGAGGGGTAGAGACCCAGTACTTC
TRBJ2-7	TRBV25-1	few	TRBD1	CASSERRGRLGNEQYF	TGTGCCAGCAGTGAACGTAGGGGGCGACTGGGAAACGAGCAGTACTTC
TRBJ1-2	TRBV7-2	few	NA	CASSLASGLGYTF	TGTGCCAGCAGTCTGGCGAGTGGGCTTGGCTACACCTTC
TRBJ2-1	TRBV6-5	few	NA	CASSYYTTLPNEQFF	TGTGCCAGCAGTTACTATACCACGCTTCCCAACGAGCAGTTCTTC
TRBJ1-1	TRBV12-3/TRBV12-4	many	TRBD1	CASSFTGQGEAFF	TGTGCCAGCAGTTTTACGGGACAGGGCGAAGCTTTCTTT
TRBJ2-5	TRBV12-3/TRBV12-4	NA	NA	CASSLLSGWGETQYF	TGTGCCAGCAGTTTACTCTCCGGATGGGGGGAGACCCAGTACTTC
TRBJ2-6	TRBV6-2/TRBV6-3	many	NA	CASRRSSGANVLTF	TGTGCCAGCAGACGGTCCTCTGGGGCCAACGTCCTGACTTTC
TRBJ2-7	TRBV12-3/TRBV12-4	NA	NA	CASSRRNSYEQYF	TGTGCCAGCAGCCGGAGAAACTCCTACGAGCAGTACTTC
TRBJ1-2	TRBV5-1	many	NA	CASSPDGSYGYTF	TGCGCCAGCAGCCCGGACGGGAGCTATGGCTACACCTTC
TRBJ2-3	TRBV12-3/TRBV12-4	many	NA	CASTLRLGTDTQYF	TGTGCCAGCACTTTAAGACTAGGCACAGATACGCAGTATTTT